The 17 T cell receptor beta chains below were found in one sample sequenced in a study of immune cell composition in non-small cell lung cancer. The protocol was immunoSEQ multiplex PCR, while the TCRdb copy is restricted to in-frame clones and leaves out a portion. The sample consists of about 2,300 clones, 81% of them appearing once. What was sequenced was lung tumor tissue. These receptors all stem from a human donor with non-small cell lung cancer.

The chain uses TRBV11-2 and TRBJ1-1; 8 bases match TRBD1. Trimming took 1 base from V and 0 from J; bases not matched to a gene: 4. The CDR3 consists of 16 residues. Germline V gives CDR1 SGHAT, CDR2 FQNNGV. The CDR3 here is CASSLVMGQVNTEAFF. CDR3 in DNA: TGTGCCAGCAGCTTAGTGATGGGACAGGTGAACACTGAAGCTTTCTTT.

The rearrangement links TRBV30 to TRBJ2-7, with a possible D match to TRBD1 (6 bases). Deletions cut 3 bases from V and 2 bases from J, with 11 bases between. The length of the CDR3 is 13 residues. Germline V gene lookup returns CDR1 GTSNPN and CDR2 SVGIG (reference sequence). CDR3 in DNA: TGTGCCTGGAGGGACAGAAACCCCTACGAGCAGTACTTC. Its protein product is CAWRDRNPYEQYF.

J is TRBJ2-5 and V is TRBV19; D gene ambiguous. The V end was cut by 6 bases, the J end by 1 base, with 9 bases between. Per germline, CDR1 LNHDA and CDR2 SQIVND (reference sequence). The CDR3 covers 13 residues. CDR3 nucleotide sequence: TGTGCCAGTAGCCCTCACATCCAAGAGACCCAGTACTTC. As protein: CASSPHIQETQYF.

This sequence joins TRBV19 and TRBJ1-4, with 10 nucleotides matching TRBD1. V shed 4 bases and J 12 bases; nucleotides not matched to a gene: 5. The germline V gene encodes CDR1 LNHDA and CDR2 SQIVND (reference sequence). CDR3 length equals 13 residues. CDR3 residues: CASSRQGARELFF. For the CDR3, the DNA is TGTGCCAGTAGTAGACAGGGGGCTCGGGAACTGTTTTTT. The variable domain in full, with the rest retrieved from reference TRBV19 and TRBJ1-4, is DGGITQSPKYLFRKEGQNVTLSCEQNLNHDAMYWYRQDPGQGLRLIYYSQIVNDFQKGDIAEGYSVSREKKESFPLTVTSAQKNPTAFYLCASSRQGARELFFGSGTQLSVL.

The chain links TRBV7-2 to TRBJ2-2; a possible D gene is TRBD1 (5 bases). Germline V gives CDR1 SGHTA, CDR2 FQGNSA. The V and J ends lost 2 bases and 3 bases respectively, with 10 bases between them. This CDR3 is built from 15 residues. The DNA for the CDR3 is TGTGCCAGCAGCTTACTAGGGGTTTACACCGGGGAGCTGTTTTTT. It translates to CASSLLGVYTGELFF.

The V call is TRBV19, the J call TRBJ2-2; the D gene is possibly TRBD1 (5 bases). The CDR3 loop spans 16 amino acids. The germline CDR1 and CDR2 sequences are LNHDA and SQIVND (reference sequence). Trimming shortened V by 4 bases and J by 6 bases, and 18 bases separated the two germline ends. CDR3 residues: CASSTIRLVRAGELFF. In nucleotides, the CDR3 is TGTGCCAGTAGTACAATAAGACTCGTCAGGGCCGGGGAGCTGTTTTTT.

The chain carries TRBV9 and TRBJ2-1; 7 bases match TRBD2. The CDR3 spans 15 residues. CDR1 is SGDLS, CDR2 YYNGEE, per germline. After removal of 5 bases from V and 0 bases from J, the junction contained 5 bases not matched to a gene. The CDR3 DNA follows: TGTGCCAGCAGTCAAAGCGGGATCTCCTACAATGAGCAGTTCTTC. This gives the protein CASSQSGISYNEQFF.

This rearrangement joins TRBV7-2 to TRBJ1-2; D is undetermined. V dropped 3 bases and J dropped 4 bases, with 9 bases sitting between them. The CDR3 sequence is 13 residues long. CDR1 SGHTA and CDR2 FQGNSA come from the germline V gene. In DNA form, the CDR3 reads TGTGCCAGCAGCTTGAGGGATAGCTATGGCTACACCTTC. Translated: CASSLRDSYGYTF.

This chain uses TRBV27 with TRBJ2-5, with D perhaps TRBD1 (7 bases). Germline V gene lookup returns CDR1 MNHEY and CDR2 SMNVEV (reference sequence). V shed 3 bases and J shed 11 bases, with 16 bases lying between them. The length of the CDR3 is 13 residues. The CDR3 reads CASSLVRGEEQYF. In DNA form, the CDR3 reads TGTGCCAGCAGTTTGGTCAGGGGGGAAGAGCAGTACTTC.

This clone was seen only a few times. V gene TRBV6-1 combines with J gene TRBJ2-1, with 12 bases lining up with TRBD1. This CDR3 has 15 residues. J gave up 8 bases and V 5 bases, and 7 bases lay outside the gene matches. Per germline, CDR1 MNHNS and CDR2 SASEGT. In DNA form, the CDR3 reads TGTGCCAGCAGTCTCGGGACAGGGGGCAAGGATGAGCAGTTCTTC. Its translation is CASSLGTGGKDEQFF.

The CDR3 DNA reads as TGTGCCAGCAGTGACCCGGGTGGGGGACAGGACAACTATGGCTACACCTTC. Residues: CASSDPGGGQDNYGYTF. The chain couples TRBV6-1 to TRBJ1-2, with 8 bases that match TRBD1. V dropped 3 bases and J dropped 2; count of bases not matched to a gene: 11. CDR3 size: 17 residues. Germline values: CDR1 MNHNS, CDR2 SASEGT.

This chain uses TRBV9 with TRBJ1-2, with a weak D call TRBD1 (6 bases). V was pared by 7 bases and J by 1 base, with 14 bases between. Germline V gene sequence: CDR1 SGDLS, CDR2 YYNGEE. The CDR3 has 14 residues. The CDR3 sequence: CASHSGQSNYGYTF. Here the CDR3 DNA reads TGTGCCAGCCACAGCGGACAGAGTAACTATGGCTACACCTTC.

This clone was counted a few times. This sequence joins TRBV19 and TRBJ1-5, with a possible D match to TRBD1 (6 bases). Germline-derived CDR1 and CDR2 are LNHDA and SQIVND (reference sequence). The CDR3 sequence is 15 residues long. Trimming removed 8 bases from V and 0 bases from J, with 14 bases in between. The CDR3 sequence is CASLRGGYSNQPQHF. As DNA, the CDR3 is TGTGCCAGTTTGAGAGGGGGATATAGCAATCAGCCCCAGCATTTT. Based on the CDR3 plus reference TRBV19 and TRBJ1-5, the full variable domain is DGGITQSPKYLFRKEGQNVTLSCEQNLNHDAMYWYRQDPGQGLRLIYYSQIVNDFQKGDIAEGYSVSREKKESFPLTVTSAQKNPTAFYLCASLRGGYSNQPQHFGDGTRLSIL.

This clone showed up just once. The rearrangement uses TRBV6-1 and TRBJ1-6, with 10 bases identical to TRBD1. From germline, CDR1 is MNHNS and CDR2 SASEGT. The CDR3 has 16 amino acids. Trimming removed 4 bases from V and 6 bases from J; junction bases left unmatched: 6. CDR3 coding DNA: TGTGCCAGCAGTGGGCCGGGACAGGGGTTTAATTCACCCCTCCACTTT. Its translation is CASSGPGQGFNSPLHF.

This clone was picked up a small number of times. The chain combines TRBV28 with TRBJ2-7; 8 bases agree with TRBD1. Germline V gene sequence: CDR1 MDHEN, CDR2 SYDVKM. V was clipped by 3 bases and J by 0 bases; unmatched bases: 7. The length of the CDR3 is 16 residues. As DNA, the CDR3 is TGTGCCAGCAGTTTGCCCACAGGGGGGTTCTCCTACGAGCAGTACTTC. Translation gives CASSLPTGGFSYEQYF.

The V and J genes are TRBV13 and TRBJ2-3; 12 bases are shared with TRBD2. CDR1 is PRHDT and CDR2 is FYEKMQ in the germline V gene (reference sequence). V dropped 2 bases and J dropped 0; count of bases not matched to a gene: 3. The CDR3 is 17 residues long. The CDR3 here is CASSLSGTSGSTDTQYF. As DNA, the CDR3 is TGTGCCAGCAGCTTATCCGGGACTAGCGGGAGCACAGATACGCAGTATTTT. The full variable domain, with the rest looked up from reference TRBV13 and TRBJ2-3, is AAGVIQSPRHLIKEKRETATLKCYPIPRHDTVYWYQQGPGQDPQFLISFYEKMQSDKGSIPDRFSAQQFSDYHSELNMSSLELGDSALYFCASSLSGTSGSTDTQYFGPGTRLTVL.

V is TRBV28 and J is TRBJ2-3; D is ambiguous. The ends were cut back, 5 bases at V and 4 bases at J, with 16 bases in the middle. Per the germline V gene, CDR1 is MDHEN and CDR2 is SYDVKM. The CDR3 contains 15 residues. CDR3: CASSLGRSLPDTQYF. DNA for the CDR3: TGTGCCAGCAGTCTTGGTAGAAGCCTGCCAGATACGCAGTATTTT.